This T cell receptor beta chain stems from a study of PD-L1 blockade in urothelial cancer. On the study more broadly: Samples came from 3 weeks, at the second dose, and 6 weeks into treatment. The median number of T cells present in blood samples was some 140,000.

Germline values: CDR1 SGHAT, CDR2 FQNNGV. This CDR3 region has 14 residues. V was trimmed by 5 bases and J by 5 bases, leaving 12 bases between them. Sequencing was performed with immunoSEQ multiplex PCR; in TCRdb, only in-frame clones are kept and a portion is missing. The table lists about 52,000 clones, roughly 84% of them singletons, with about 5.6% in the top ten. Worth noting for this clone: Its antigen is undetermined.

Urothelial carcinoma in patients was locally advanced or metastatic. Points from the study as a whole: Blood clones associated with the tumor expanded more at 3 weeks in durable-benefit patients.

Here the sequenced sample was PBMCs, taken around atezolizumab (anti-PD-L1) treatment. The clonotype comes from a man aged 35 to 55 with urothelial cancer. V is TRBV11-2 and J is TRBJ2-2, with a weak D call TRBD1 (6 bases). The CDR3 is CASSLHRETGELFF. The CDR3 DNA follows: TGTGCCAGCAGCCTCCACAGGGAAACCGGGGAGCTGTTTTTT.